Listed below are T cell receptor beta chains from one sample, sequenced in a study of blood T cell repertoires in COVID-19. Clones were sequenced by immunoSEQ multiplex PCR, and TCRdb holds only the in-frame ones, with some missing. Of 25,000 or so clones listed, under 95% are singletons. Input material: peripheral blood. These receptors were taken from a woman aged 50 to 60 with active COVID-19. The CDR3 runs from the conserved cysteine through the conserved F or W. The D gene is left open where the match is weak. Where a row states a size, it is once, few, many or the class of an expanded clone; other rows omit it.

V: TRBV4-1
size: few
D: NA
J: TRBJ2-2
DNA: TGCGCCAGCAGCCAAGGCCGGGGGGAGCTGTTTTTT
CDR3: CASSQGRGELFF

V: TRBV28
size: NA
D: NA
J: TRBJ1-1
DNA: TGTGCCAGCAGTTTGCAGGGCGAATGGGCTGAAGCTTTCTTT
CDR3: CASSLQGEWAEAFF

V: TRBV18
size: NA
D: NA
J: TRBJ1-5
DNA: TGTGCCAGCTCACCTTCAACAGAGAATCAGCCCCAGCATTTT
CDR3: CASSPSTENQPQHF

V: TRBV6-5
size: NA
D: TRBD2
J: TRBJ2-3
DNA: TGTGCCAGCAGTTATAGAGCGGGGGGCAGGGATACGCAGTATTTT
CDR3: CASSYRAGGRDTQYF

V: TRBV23-1
size: NA
D: NA
J: TRBJ1-5
DNA: TGCGCCAGCAGTCAAACGGGTCTGAGGAATGGCAATCAGCCCCAGCATTTT
CDR3: CASSQTGLRNGNQPQHF

V: TRBV6-5
size: NA
D: NA
J: TRBJ1-1
DNA: TGTGCCAGCAGGATGGGGGCCATGAACACTGAAGCTTTCTTT
CDR3: CASRMGAMNTEAFF

V: TRBV6-1
size: NA
D: TRBD1
J: TRBJ2-3
DNA: TGTGCCAGCAGTGAATACAGGGGGTTGCAAGATACGCAGTATTTT
CDR3: CASSEYRGLQDTQYF

V: TRBV19
size: NA
D: NA
J: TRBJ1-2
DNA: TGTGCCAGTAGCCCGTACAACTTTTACCGGGACACCCATAACTATGGCTACACCTTC
CDR3: CASSPYNFYRDTHNYGYTF

V: TRBV28
size: NA
D: TRBD1
J: TRBJ2-2
DNA: TGTGCCAGCAGCCTAAACAGGGGATTGAACACCGGGGAGCTGTTTTTT
CDR3: CASSLNRGLNTGELFF

V: TRBV28
size: NA
D: NA
J: TRBJ2-3
DNA: TGTGCCAGCAGCCGGGGATTAGGCACAGATACGCAGTATTTT
CDR3: CASSRGLGTDTQYF

V: TRBV5-1
size: NA
D: TRBD1
J: TRBJ2-5
DNA: TGCGCCAGCAGCTTGGGAGGACAGGGGGCCGGGGAGACCCAGTACTTC
CDR3: CASSLGGQGAGETQYF

V: TRBV1
size: NA
D: NA
J: TRBJ2-6
DNA: NA
CDR3: CTSRGAYRVAAGANVLTF

V: TRBV27
size: NA
D: TRBD2
J: TRBJ2-7
DNA: TGTGCCAGCAGTTATCGACTAGCGGGAGGACTGTACGAGCAGTACTTC
CDR3: CASSYRLAGGLYEQYF

V: TRBV5-1
size: NA
D: NA
J: TRBJ2-5
DNA: TGCGCCAGCAGCTTGGAGGGAGCAGGACCGGAGACCCAGTACTTC
CDR3: CASSLEGAGPETQYF

V: TRBV10-2
size: NA
D: NA
J: TRBJ2-5
DNA: TGCGCCAGCAGTCCTTGGGCCCAAGAGACCCAGTACTTC
CDR3: CASSPWAQETQYF

V: TRBV3-1/TRBV3-2
size: once
D: TRBD1
J: TRBJ1-5
DNA: TGTGCCAGCAGCCTCGGGACAGGGGATAGTCAGCCCCAGCATTTT
CDR3: CASSLGTGDSQPQHF

V: TRBV24-1
size: NA
D: TRBD1
J: TRBJ1-2
DNA: TGTGCCACCAGTGACCACAGGACAGGGGGCGAGGGCTACACCTTC
CDR3: CATSDHRTGGEGYTF

V: TRBV7-2
size: NA
D: TRBD1
J: TRBJ1-1
DNA: TGTGCCAGCAGCCTAAACAGGGGAACAGACACTGAAGCTTTCTTT
CDR3: CASSLNRGTDTEAFF

V: TRBV6-2/TRBV6-3
size: NA
D: TRBD2
J: TRBJ2-3
DNA: TGTGCCAGCCGCCGGTACCTAGGGACTAGTCTATCCACCTCGCCAGATACGCAGTATTTT
CDR3: CASRRYLGTSLSTSPDTQYF

V: TRBV7-9
size: once
D: NA
J: TRBJ1-2
DNA: TGTGCCAGCAGCTTACTTATGACAGATCCTAACTATGGCTACACCTTC
CDR3: CASSLLMTDPNYGYTF

V: TRBV11-2
size: NA
D: TRBD1
J: TRBJ2-3
DNA: TGTGCCAGCAGTCCGGGACAGGGGCTAGATACGCAGTATTTT
CDR3: CASSPGQGLDTQYF

V: TRBV29-1
size: NA
D: NA
J: TRBJ1-1
DNA: TGCAGCGGGGTCGCGGGACTCATGAACACTGAAGCTTTCTTT
CDR3: CSGVAGLMNTEAFF

V: TRBV28
size: NA
D: NA
J: TRBJ1-4
DNA: TGTGCCAGCAGTTCAGGGGCAACTAATGAAAAACTGTTTTTT
CDR3: CASSSGATNEKLFF

V: TRBV4-1
size: NA
D: TRBD1
J: TRBJ2-6
DNA: TGCGCCAGCAGCCAAGCCCTACGGACAGGGGGCTCTGGGGCCAACGTCCTGACTTTC
CDR3: CASSQALRTGGSGANVLTF

V: TRBV10-3
size: NA
D: NA
J: TRBJ2-5
DNA: TGTGCCATCAGTCTTAACGGGGGTCAAGAGACCCAGTACTTC
CDR3: CAISLNGGQETQYF

V: TRBV7-8
size: NA
D: NA
J: TRBJ2-1
DNA: TGTGCCAGCAGCTCACCACAGGGCATACTATCTTACAATGAGCAGTTCTTC
CDR3: CASSSPQGILSYNEQFF

V: TRBV5-1
size: NA
D: TRBD1
J: TRBJ2-7
DNA: TGCGCCAGCAGCCTTTACAGGGGGGCCTACGAGCAGTACTTC
CDR3: CASSLYRGAYEQYF

V: TRBV21-1
size: once
D: NA
J: TRBJ1-2
DNA: TGTGCCAGCAGCAAAACAGGGACCTATGGCTACACCTTC
CDR3: CASSKTGTYGYTF

V: TRBV5-1
size: once
D: TRBD1
J: TRBJ2-1
DNA: TGCGCCAGCAGCCCAGGACAGGCTCCGTTCTCTGAGCAGTTCTTC
CDR3: CASSPGQAPFSEQFF

V: TRBV5-1
size: NA
D: NA
J: TRBJ1-1
DNA: TGCGCCAGCAGCTTGGGACAGACGAACACTGAAGCTTTCTTT
CDR3: CASSLGQTNTEAFF

V: TRBV10-3
size: NA
D: TRBD1
J: TRBJ2-1
DNA: TGTGCCATCAGACCGGGACAGAGCGGCAATGAGCAGTTCTTC
CDR3: CAIRPGQSGNEQFF

V: TRBV7-9
size: NA
D: NA
J: TRBJ2-7
DNA: TGTGCCAGCAGCCCCCCGGGGTCCCACGAGCAGTACTTC
CDR3: CASSPPGSHEQYF

V: TRBV9
size: NA
D: TRBD2
J: TRBJ2-7
DNA: TGTGCCAGCAGCGTAGGACTAGCGGAGTCCTACGAGCAGTACTTC
CDR3: CASSVGLAESYEQYF

V: TRBV28
size: NA
D: NA
J: TRBJ2-5
DNA: TGTGCTACGCAGGGACTGCCGAAGGAGACCCAGTACTTC
CDR3: CATQGLPKETQYF

V: TRBV11-2
size: NA
D: NA
J: TRBJ1-5
DNA: TGTGCCAGCAGCCCCGGGACAAATAGCAATCAGCCCCAGCATTTT
CDR3: CASSPGTNSNQPQHF

V: TRBV28
size: once
D: TRBD1
J: TRBJ1-2
DNA: TGTGCCAGCAGTTCTAGTACGACAGGGTATAACTATGGCTACACCTTC
CDR3: CASSSSTTGYNYGYTF

V: TRBV9
size: NA
D: NA
J: TRBJ2-2
DNA: TGTGCCAGCAGCTCCGCCCCTTCAGGGACCGGGGAGCTGTTTTTT
CDR3: CASSSAPSGTGELFF

V: TRBV4-2
size: once
D: TRBD2
J: TRBJ2-7
DNA: TGTGCCAGCAGCCAGGCGACCGGGACTAGGGCCTACGAGCAGTACTTC
CDR3: CASSQATGTRAYEQYF

V: TRBV5-1
size: NA
D: TRBD1
J: TRBJ2-7
DNA: TGCGCCAGCAGACAGGACAGGGACTACGAGCAGTACTTC
CDR3: CASRQDRDYEQYF

V: TRBV7-9
size: NA
D: NA
J: TRBJ1-2
DNA: TGTGCCAGCAGCTTAGGGGGAGGGCCAGGCGAAGGCTACACCTTC
CDR3: CASSLGGGPGEGYTF